This TCR beta chain came from a study of response to subunit inactivated influenza vaccine. TCRdb called the RT-PCR reads again in MiXCR, with one record for every CDR3 protein. Of some 850,000 distinct CDR3 sequences in the sample, 15% to 20% are singletons; the top ten hold roughly a tenth. The sequencing here drew on PBMCs from blood, taken roughly 5 days after vaccination. The TCR comes from a man between 45 and 60 years old who received an inactivated influenza vaccine.

CDR3 in DNA: TGTGCCAGCAGCCAAGCACCGGGGGAGGGAAACTACGAGCAGTACTTC. It encodes CASSQAPGEGNYEQYF. The chain employs TRBV4-2 and TRBJ2-7; 7 nucleotides agree with TRBD2. The V gene end was trimmed by 1 base and the J gene end by 3 bases; junction bases not matched to a gene: 9. CDR1 is LGHNA and CDR2 is YNFKEQ in the germline V gene. The CDR3 length is 16 residues.